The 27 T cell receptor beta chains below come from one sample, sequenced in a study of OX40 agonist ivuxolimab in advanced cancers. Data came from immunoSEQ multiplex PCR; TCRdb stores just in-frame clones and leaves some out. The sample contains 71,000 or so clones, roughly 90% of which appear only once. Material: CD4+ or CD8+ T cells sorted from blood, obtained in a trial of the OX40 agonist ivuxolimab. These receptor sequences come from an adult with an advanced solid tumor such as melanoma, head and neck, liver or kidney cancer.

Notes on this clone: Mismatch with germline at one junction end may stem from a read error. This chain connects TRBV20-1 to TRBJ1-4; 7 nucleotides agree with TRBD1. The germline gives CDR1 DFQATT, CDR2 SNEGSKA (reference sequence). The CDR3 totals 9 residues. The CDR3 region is CSARVGTAF. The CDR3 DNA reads TGCAGTGCTAGAGTGGGGACAGCTTTT.

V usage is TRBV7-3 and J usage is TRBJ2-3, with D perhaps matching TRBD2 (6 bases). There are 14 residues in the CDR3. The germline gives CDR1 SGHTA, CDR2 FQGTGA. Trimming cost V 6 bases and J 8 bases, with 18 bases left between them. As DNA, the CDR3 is TGTGCCAGCAGACTCGGACTACTGACGGGTACGCAGTATTTT. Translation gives CASRLGLLTGTQYF.

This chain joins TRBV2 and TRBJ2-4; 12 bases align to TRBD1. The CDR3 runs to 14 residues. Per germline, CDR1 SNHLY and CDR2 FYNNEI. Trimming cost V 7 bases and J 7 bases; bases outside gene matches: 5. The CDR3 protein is CASIMGQGANIQYF. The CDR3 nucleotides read TGTGCCAGCATAATGGGACAGGGGGCCAACATTCAGTACTTC. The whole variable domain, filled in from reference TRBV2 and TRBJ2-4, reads EPEVTQTPSHQVTQMGQEVILRCVPISNHLYFYWYRQILGQKVEFLVSFYNNEISEKSEIFDDQFSVERPDGSNFTLKIRSTKLEDSAMYFCASIMGQGANIQYFGAGTRLSVL.

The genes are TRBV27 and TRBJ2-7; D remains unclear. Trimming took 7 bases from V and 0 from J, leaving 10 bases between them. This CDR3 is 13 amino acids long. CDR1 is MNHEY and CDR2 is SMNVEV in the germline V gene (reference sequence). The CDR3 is CASKTVSSYEQYF. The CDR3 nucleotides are TGTGCCAGCAAAACGGTTTCCTCCTACGAGCAGTACTTC.

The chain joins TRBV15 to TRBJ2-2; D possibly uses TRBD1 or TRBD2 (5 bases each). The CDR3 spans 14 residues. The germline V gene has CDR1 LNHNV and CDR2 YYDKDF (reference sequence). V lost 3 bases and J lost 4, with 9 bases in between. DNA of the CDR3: TGTGCCACCAGCAGGGGACGCTTCACCGGGGAGCTGTTTTTT. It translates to CATSRGRFTGELFF.

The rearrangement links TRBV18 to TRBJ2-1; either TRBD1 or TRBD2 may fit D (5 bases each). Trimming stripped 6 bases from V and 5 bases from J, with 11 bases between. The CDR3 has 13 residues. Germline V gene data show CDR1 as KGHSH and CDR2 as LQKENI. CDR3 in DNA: TGTGCCAGCTCCCAGGGAGTTCACAATGAGCAGTTCTTC. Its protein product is CASSQGVHNEQFF.

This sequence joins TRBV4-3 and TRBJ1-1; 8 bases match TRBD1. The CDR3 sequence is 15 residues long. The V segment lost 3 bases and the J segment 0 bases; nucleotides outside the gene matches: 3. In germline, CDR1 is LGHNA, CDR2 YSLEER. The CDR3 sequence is CASSQDRALNTEAFF. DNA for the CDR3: TGCGCCAGCAGCCAGGACAGGGCATTGAACACTGAAGCTTTCTTT.

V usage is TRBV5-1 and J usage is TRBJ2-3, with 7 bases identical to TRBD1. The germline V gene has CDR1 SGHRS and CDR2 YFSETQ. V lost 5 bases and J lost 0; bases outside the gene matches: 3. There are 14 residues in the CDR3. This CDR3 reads CASRTGPSTDTQYF. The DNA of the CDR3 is TGCGCCAGCAGGACAGGGCCGAGCACAGATACGCAGTATTTT. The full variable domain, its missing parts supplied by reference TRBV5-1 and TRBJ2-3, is KAGVTQTPRYLIKTRGQQVTLSCSPISGHRSVSWYQQTPGQGLQFLFEYFSETQRNKGNFPGRFSGRQFSNSRSEMNVSTLELGDSALYLCASRTGPSTDTQYFGPGTRLTVL.

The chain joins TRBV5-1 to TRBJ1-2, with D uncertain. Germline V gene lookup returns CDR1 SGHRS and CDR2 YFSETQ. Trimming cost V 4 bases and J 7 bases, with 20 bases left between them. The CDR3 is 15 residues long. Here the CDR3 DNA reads TGCGCCAGCAGCCCAAGCGTGGGCCTCGAACGTGGCTACACCTTC. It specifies CASSPSVGLERGYTF.

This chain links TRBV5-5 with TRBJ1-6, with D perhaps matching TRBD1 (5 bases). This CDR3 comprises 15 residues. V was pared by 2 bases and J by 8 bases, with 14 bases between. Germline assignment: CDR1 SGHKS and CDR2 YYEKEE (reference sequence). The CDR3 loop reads CASSFQGGGDSPLHF. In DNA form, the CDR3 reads TGTGCCAGCAGCTTCCAGGGTGGGGGGGATTCACCCCTCCACTTT.

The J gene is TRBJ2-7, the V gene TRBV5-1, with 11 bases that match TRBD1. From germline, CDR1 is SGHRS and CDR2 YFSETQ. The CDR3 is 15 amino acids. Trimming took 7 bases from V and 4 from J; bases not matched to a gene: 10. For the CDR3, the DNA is TGCGCCAGCCGTGATACCGGGACAGGGGGTTACGAGCAGTACTTC. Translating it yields CASRDTGTGGYEQYF.

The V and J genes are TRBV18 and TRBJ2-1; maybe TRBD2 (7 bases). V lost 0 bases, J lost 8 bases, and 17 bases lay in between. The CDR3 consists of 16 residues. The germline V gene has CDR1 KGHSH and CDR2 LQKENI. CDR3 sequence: CASSPPPGGRGDEQFF. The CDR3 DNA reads TGTGCCAGCTCACCACCTCCGGGGGGCCGGGGGGATGAGCAGTTCTTC.

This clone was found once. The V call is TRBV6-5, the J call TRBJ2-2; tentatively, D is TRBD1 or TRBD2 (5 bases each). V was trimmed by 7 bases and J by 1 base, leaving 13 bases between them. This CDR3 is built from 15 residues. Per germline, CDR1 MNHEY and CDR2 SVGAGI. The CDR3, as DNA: TGTGCCAGCACAAGGGACCCCGTGAACACCGGGGAGCTGTTTTTT. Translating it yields CASTRDPVNTGELFF.

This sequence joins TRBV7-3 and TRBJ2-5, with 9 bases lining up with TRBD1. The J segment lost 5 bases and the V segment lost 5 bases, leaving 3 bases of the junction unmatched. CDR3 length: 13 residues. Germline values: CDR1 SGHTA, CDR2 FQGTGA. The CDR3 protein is CASSLQGAETQYF. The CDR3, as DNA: TGTGCCAGCAGCCTACAGGGGGCGGAGACCCAGTACTTC.

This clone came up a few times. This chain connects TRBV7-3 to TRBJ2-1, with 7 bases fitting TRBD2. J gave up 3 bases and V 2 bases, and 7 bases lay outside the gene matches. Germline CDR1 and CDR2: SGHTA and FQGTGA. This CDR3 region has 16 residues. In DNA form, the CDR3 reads TGTGCCAGCAGCTTAGTTGGCGGGGGTCTCTACAATGAGCAGTTCTTC. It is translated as CASSLVGGGLYNEQFF.

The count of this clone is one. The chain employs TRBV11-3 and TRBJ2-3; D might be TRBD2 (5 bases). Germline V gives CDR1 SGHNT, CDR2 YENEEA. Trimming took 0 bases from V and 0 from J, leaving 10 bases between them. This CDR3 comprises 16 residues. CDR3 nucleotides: TGTGCCAGCAGCTTAGAGGTAGCGACTAGCACAGATACGCAGTATTTT. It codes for CASSLEVATSTDTQYF.

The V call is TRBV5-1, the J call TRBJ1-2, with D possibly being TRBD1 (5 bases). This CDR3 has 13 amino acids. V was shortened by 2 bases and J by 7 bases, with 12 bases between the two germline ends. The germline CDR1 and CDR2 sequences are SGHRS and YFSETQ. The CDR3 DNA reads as TGCGCCAGCAGCTTTCAGGGTGAGAGTGGCTACACCTTC. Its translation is CASSFQGESGYTF.

The CDR3 loop is CASSYSEASNSPLHF. CDR3 nucleotides: TGTGCCAGCAGTTATTCAGAGGCTAGTAATTCACCCCTCCACTTT. The rearrangement uses TRBV6-6 and TRBJ1-6; D ambiguous. CDR1 is MNHNY, CDR2 SVGAGI, per germline (reference sequence). There are 15 residues in the CDR3. The V end was cut by 3 bases, the J end by 6 bases, with 12 bases between.

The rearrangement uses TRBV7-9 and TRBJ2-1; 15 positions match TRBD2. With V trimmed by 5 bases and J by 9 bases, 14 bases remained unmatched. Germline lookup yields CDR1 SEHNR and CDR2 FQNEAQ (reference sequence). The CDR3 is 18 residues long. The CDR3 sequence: CASSQMGLAGGIRGEQFF. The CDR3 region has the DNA TGTGCCAGCAGCCAAATGGGACTAGCGGGAGGTATCAGGGGTGAGCAGTTCTTC.

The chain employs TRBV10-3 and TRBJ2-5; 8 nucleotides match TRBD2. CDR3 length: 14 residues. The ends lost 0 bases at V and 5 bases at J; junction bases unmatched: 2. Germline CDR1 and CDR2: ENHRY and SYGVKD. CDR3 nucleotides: TGTGCCATCAGTGAGTCGACTAGCGAGGAGACCCAGTACTTC. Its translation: CAISESTSEETQYF.

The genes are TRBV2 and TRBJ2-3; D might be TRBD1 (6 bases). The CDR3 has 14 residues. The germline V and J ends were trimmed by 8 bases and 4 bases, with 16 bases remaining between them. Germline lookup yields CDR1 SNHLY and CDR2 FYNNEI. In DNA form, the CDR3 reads TGTGCCAGCGAACAGGGTGGTTCCTCAGATACGCAGTATTTT. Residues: CASEQGGSSDTQYF.

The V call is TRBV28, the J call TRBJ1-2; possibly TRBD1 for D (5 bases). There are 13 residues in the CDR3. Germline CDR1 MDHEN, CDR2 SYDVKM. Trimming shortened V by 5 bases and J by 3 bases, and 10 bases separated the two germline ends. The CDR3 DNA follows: TGTGCCAGCAGTCCCGGACATGACTATGGCTACACCTTC. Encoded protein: CASSPGHDYGYTF.

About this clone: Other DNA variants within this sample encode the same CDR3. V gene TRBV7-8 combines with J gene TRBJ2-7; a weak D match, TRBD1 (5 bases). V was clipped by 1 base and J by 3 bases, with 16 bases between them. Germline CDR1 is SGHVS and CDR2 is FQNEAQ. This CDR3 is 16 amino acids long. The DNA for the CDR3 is TGTGCCAGCAGCTTAGTGCGGACACCCGGGTACTACGAGCAGTACTTC. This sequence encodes CASSLVRTPGYYEQYF.

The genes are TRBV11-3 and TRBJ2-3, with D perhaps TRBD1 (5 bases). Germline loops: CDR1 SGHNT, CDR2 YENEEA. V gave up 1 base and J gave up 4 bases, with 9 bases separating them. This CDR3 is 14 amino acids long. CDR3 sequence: CASSLVAGSDTQYF. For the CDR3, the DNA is TGTGCCAGCAGCTTAGTGGCAGGGTCAGATACGCAGTATTTT.

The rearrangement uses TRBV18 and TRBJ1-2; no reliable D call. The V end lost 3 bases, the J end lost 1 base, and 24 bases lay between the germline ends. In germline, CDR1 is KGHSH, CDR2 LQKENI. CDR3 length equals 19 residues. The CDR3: CASSPFDPPTGSLNYGYTF. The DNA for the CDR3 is TGTGCCAGCTCACCCTTTGATCCACCTACCGGGTCTCTTAACTATGGCTACACCTTC.

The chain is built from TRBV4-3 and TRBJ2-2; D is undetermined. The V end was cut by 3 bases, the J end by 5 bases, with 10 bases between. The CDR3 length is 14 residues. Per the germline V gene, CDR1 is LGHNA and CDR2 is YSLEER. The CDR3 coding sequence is TGCGCCAGCAGCCAGGGTCTCCCAACCGGGGAGCTGTTTTTT. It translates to CASSQGLPTGELFF.

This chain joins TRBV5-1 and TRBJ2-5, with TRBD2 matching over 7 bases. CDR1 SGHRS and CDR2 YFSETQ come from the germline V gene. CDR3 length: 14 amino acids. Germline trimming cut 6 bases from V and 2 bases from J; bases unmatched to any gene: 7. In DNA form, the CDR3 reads TGCGCCAGCACAAGAAGCGGGAAACAAGAGACCCAGTACTTC. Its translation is CASTRSGKQETQYF.